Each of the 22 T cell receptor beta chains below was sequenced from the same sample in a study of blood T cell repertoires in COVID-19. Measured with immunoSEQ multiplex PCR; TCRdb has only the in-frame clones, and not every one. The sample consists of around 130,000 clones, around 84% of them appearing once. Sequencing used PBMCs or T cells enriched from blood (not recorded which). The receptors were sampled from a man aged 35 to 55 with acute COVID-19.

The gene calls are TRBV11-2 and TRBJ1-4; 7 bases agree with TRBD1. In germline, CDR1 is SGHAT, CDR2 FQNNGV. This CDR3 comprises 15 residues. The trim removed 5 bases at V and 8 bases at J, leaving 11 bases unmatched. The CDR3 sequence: CASSTYRGLEEKLFF. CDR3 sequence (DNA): TGTGCCAGCAGCACGTACAGGGGCCTAGAAGAAAAACTGTTTTTT.

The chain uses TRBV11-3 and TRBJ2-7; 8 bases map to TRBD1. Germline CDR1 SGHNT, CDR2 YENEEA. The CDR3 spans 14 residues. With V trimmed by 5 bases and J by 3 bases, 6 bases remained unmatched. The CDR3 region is CASSLGTGSYEQYF. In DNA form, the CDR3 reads TGTGCCAGCAGCCTTGGGACAGGTAGCTACGAGCAGTACTTC.

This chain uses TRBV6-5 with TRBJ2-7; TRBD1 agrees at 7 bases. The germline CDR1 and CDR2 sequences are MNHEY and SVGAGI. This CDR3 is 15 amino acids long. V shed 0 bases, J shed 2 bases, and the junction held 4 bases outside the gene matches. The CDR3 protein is CASSYSGTATYEQYF. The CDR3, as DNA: TGTGCCAGCAGTTACTCGGGGACAGCCACCTACGAGCAGTACTTC.

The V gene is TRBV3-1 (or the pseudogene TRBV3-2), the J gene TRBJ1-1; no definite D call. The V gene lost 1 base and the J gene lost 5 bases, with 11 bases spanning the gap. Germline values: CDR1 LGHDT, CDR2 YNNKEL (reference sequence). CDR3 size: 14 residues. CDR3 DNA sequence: TGTGCCAGCAGCCAAGGAGCAAGGAGAACTGAAGCTTTCTTT. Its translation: CASSQGARRTEAFF.

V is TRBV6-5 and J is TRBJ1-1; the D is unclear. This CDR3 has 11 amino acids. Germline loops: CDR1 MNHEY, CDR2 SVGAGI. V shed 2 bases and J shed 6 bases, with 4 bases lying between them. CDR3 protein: CASSYQSEAFF. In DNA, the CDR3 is TGTGCCAGCAGTTACCAGTCTGAAGCTTTCTTT.

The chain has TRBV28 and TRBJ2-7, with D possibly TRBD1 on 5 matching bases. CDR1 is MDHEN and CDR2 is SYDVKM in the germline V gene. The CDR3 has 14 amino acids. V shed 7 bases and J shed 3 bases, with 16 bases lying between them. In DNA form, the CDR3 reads TGTGCCAGCATAGACAGTCCTCCCTACTACGAGCAGTACTTC. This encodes CASIDSPPYYEQYF. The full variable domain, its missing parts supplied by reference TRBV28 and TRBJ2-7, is DVKVTQSSRYLVKRTGEKVFLECVQDMDHENMFWYRQDPGLGLRLIYFSYDVKMKEKGDIPEGYSVSREKKERFSLILESASTNQTSMYLCASIDSPPYYEQYFGPGTRLTVT.

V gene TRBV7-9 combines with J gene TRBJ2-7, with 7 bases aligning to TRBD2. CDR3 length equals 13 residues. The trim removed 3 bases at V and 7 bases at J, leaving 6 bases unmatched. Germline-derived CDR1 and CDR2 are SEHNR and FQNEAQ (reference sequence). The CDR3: CASSFGLGGEQYF. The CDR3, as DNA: TGTGCCAGCAGCTTCGGGCTGGGAGGGGAGCAGTACTTC. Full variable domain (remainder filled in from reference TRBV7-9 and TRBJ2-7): DTGVSQNPRHKITKRGQNVTFRCDPISEHNRLYWYRQTLGQGPEFLTYFQNEAQLEKSRLLSDRFSAERPKGSFSTLEIQRTEQGDSAMYLCASSFGLGGEQYFGPGTRLTVT.

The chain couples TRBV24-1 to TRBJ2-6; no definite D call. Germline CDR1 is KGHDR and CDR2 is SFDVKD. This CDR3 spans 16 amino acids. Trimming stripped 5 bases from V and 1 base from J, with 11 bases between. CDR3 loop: CATSVPLESGANVLTF. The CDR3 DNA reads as TGTGCCACCAGTGTCCCCCTTGAGTCTGGGGCCAACGTCCTGACTTTC.

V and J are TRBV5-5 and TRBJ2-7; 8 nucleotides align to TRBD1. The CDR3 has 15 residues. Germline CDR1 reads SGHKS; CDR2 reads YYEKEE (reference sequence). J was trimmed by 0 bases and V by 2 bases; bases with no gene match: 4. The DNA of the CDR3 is TGTGCCAGCAGCTTACAGGGGGTCAGCTCCTACGAGCAGTACTTC. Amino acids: CASSLQGVSSYEQYF.

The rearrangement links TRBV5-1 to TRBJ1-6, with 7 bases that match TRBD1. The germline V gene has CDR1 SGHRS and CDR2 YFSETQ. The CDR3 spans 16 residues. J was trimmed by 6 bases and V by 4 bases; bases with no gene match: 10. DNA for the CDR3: TGCGCCAGCAGCCTGTTAACAGGGGCGCTTAATTCACCCCTCCACTTT. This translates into CASSLLTGALNSPLHF.

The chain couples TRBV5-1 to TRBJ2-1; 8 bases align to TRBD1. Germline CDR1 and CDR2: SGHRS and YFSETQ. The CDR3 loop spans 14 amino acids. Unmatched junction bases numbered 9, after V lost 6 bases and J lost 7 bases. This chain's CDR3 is CASNVRQGRNEQFF. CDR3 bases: TGCGCCAGCAACGTCCGACAGGGGAGGAATGAGCAGTTCTTC.

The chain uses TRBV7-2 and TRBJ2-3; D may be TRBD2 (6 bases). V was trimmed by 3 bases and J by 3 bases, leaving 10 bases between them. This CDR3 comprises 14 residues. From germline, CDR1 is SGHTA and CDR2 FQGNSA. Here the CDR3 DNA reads TGTGCCAGCAGCTTCCTCGGGAGAACAGATACGCAGTATTTT. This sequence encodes CASSFLGRTDTQYF.

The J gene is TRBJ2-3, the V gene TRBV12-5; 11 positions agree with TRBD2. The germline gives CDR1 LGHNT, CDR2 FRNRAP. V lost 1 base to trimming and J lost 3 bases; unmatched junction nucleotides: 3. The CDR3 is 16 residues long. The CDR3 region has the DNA TGTGCTAGTGGTTTGGGCCTAGCGGGAGGAACAGATACGCAGTATTTT. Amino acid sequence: CASGLGLAGGTDTQYF. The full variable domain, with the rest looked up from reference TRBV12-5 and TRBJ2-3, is DARVTQTPRHKVTEMGQEVTMRCQPILGHNTVFWYRQTMMQGLELLAYFRNRAPLDDSGMPKDRFSAEMPDATLATLKIQPSEPRDSAVYFCASGLGLAGGTDTQYFGPGTRLTVL.

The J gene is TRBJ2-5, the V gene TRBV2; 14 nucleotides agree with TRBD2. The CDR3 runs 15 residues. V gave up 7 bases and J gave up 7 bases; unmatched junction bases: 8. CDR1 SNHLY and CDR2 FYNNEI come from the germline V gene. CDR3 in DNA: TGTGCCAGCACTGGGACTAGCGGGAGCGAGGGGACCCAGTACTTC. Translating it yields CASTGTSGSEGTQYF.

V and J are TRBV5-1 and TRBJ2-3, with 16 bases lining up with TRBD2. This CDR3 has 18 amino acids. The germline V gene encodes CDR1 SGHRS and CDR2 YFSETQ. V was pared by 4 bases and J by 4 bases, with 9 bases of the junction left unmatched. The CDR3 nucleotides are TGCGCCAGCAGCCCCAACCCCGGGACTAGCGGGAGGGCAGATACGCAGTATTTT. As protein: CASSPNPGTSGRADTQYF.

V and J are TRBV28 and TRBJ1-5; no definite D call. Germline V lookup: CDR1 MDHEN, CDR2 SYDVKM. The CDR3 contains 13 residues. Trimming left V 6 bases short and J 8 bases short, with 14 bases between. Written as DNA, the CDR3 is TGTGCCAGCAGCCCAAGGAGGGAGGAGCCCCAGCATTTT. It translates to CASSPRREEPQHF.

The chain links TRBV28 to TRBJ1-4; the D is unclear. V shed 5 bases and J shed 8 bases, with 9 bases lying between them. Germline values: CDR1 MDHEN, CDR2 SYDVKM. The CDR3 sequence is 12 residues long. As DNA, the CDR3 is TGTGCCAGCAGTCGCTTTCGGGAAAAACTGTTTTTT. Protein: CASSRFREKLFF.

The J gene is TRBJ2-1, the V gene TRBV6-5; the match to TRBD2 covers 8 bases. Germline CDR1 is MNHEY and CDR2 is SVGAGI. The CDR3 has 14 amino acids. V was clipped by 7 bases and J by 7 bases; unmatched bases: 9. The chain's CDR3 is CASKRAGVRNEQFF. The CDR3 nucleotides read TGTGCCAGCAAAAGAGCGGGGGTGAGGAATGAGCAGTTCTTC.

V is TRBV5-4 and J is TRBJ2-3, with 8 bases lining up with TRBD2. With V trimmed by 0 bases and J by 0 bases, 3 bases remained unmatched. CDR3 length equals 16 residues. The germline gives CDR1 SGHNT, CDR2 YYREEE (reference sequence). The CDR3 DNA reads TGTGCCAGCAGCTTGGGGCTAGCGGGCAGCACAGATACGCAGTATTTT. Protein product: CASSLGLAGSTDTQYF.

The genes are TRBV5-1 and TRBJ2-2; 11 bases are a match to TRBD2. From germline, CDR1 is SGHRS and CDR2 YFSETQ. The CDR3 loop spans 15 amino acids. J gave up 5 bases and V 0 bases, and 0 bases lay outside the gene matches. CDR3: CASSLASGGTGELFF. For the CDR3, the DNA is TGCGCCAGCAGCTTGGCTAGCGGGGGGACCGGGGAGCTGTTTTTT.

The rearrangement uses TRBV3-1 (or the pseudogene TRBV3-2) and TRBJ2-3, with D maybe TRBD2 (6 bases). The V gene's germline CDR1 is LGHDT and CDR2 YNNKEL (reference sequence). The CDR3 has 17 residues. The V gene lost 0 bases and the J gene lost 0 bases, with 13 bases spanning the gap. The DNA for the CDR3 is TGTGCCAGCAGCCAAGACTCTGCGGGACCCAGCACAGATACGCAGTATTTT. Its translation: CASSQDSAGPSTDTQYF.

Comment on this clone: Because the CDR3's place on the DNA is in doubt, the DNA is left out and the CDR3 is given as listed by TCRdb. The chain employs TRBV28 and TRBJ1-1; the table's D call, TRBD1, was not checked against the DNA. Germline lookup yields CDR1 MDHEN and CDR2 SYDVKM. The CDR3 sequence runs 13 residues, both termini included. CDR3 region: CASSLVGTGIGFF.